One and the same sample provided the 28 T cell receptor beta chains below, sequenced in a study of T-cell memory formation after mild COVID-19. MiXCR, applied by TCRdb to the 5' RACE reads, yields one record per CDR3 protein. This sample carries about 350,000 distinct CDR3 sequences, around 15% of them seen once, and the ten largest clones take 20% to 25%. The specimen was PBMCs or a T cell subset sorted from them (not recorded which). The receptors originated from a man aged 18 to 30 who had mild COVID-19 (a few samples of this study predate the infection). Cell type and time point are not known.

This clonotype was picked up many times. V is TRBV29-1 and J is TRBJ2-5; 8 bases fit TRBD2. The J segment lost 1 base and the V segment lost 3 bases, leaving 7 bases of the junction unmatched. Germline V gene lookup returns CDR1 SQVTM and CDR2 ANQGSEA. The CDR3 runs 15 residues. The CDR3 reads CSVDIVGGAQETQYF. In DNA form, the CDR3 reads TGCAGCGTTGATATTGTCGGGGGGGCCCAAGAGACCCAGTACTTC.

This clonotype has a handful of counts. This chain uses TRBV19 with TRBJ1-1; 7 bases line up with TRBD1. The CDR3 is made up of 12 amino acids. Losses at the gene ends were 7 bases for V and 5 bases for J; bases not matched to a gene: 4. Germline values: CDR1 LNHDA, CDR2 SQIVND (reference sequence). CDR3: CASTRQGTEAFF. DNA of the CDR3: TGTGCCAGTACGAGACAGGGAACTGAAGCTTTCTTT.

At least ten counts were recorded for this clonotype. The rearrangement joins TRBV7-2 to TRBJ2-3; the D is unclear. This CDR3 has 13 amino acids. The V gene lost 4 bases and the J gene lost 1 base, with 6 bases spanning the gap. Germline CDR1 and CDR2: SGHTA and FQGNSA. The CDR3: CASSSFGTDTQYF. The CDR3 region has the DNA TGTGCCAGCAGCTCGTTCGGCACAGATACGCAGTATTTT.

This clonotype has just a few counts. The genes are TRBV30 and TRBJ2-1, with D perhaps matching TRBD1 or TRBD2 (5 bases each). The CDR3 covers 12 residues. The V end was cut by 8 bases, the J end by 15 bases, with 23 bases between. The germline V gene encodes CDR1 GTSNPN and CDR2 SVGIG (reference sequence). This CDR3 is CAGVSQGQGTFF. For the CDR3, the DNA is TGTGCCGGGGTAAGCCAGGGCCAAGGGACGTTCTTC.

This clonotype has a handful of counts. V gene TRBV5-1 combines with J gene TRBJ2-1; 11 nucleotides line up with TRBD2. The CDR3 loop spans 16 amino acids. J gave up 5 bases and V 0 bases, and 4 bases lay outside the gene matches. Germline values: CDR1 SGHRS, CDR2 YFSETQ. The CDR3 nucleotides read TGCGCCAGCAGCTTGGGGTTGGGACTAGCGGACAATGAGCAGTTCTTC. Amino acids: CASSLGLGLADNEQFF. Drawing the rest from reference TRBV5-1 and TRBJ2-1, the complete variable domain is KAGVTQTPRYLIKTRGQQVTLSCSPISGHRSVSWYQQTPGQGLQFLFEYFSETQRNKGNFPGRFSGRQFSNSRSEMNVSTLELGDSALYLCASSLGLGLADNEQFFGPGTRLTVL.

This clonotype was seen ten or more times. The chain employs TRBV7-2 and TRBJ2-3; a weak D match, TRBD1 (6 bases). V lost 5 bases and J 7 bases, leaving 16 bases between the germline ends. Germline V CDR1 and CDR2: SGHTA, FQGNSA. The CDR3 runs to 14 residues. The CDR3 spells CASSRSPGANTQYF. CDR3 nucleotides: TGTGCCAGCAGCCGCTCCCCAGGGGCGAATACGCAGTATTTT. Using reference TRBV7-2 and TRBJ2-3 for the parts outside the CDR3, the full variable domain is GAGVSQSPSNKVTEKGKDVELRCDPISGHTALYWYRQSLGQGLEFLIYFQGNSAPDKSGLPSDRFSAERTGGSVSTLTIQRTQQEDSAVYLCASSRSPGANTQYFGPGTRLTVL.

This clonotype was seen only a few times. The chain links TRBV6-5 to TRBJ2-5; D unclear. The germline V gene encodes CDR1 MNHEY and CDR2 SVGAGI. V was shortened by 2 bases and J by 5 bases, with 9 bases between the two germline ends. This CDR3 is built from 13 residues. CDR3 residues: CASSYTLGETQYF. In DNA, the CDR3 is TGTGCCAGCAGTTACACACTCGGGGAGACCCAGTACTTC.

J is TRBJ1-6 and V is TRBV30; D perhaps matches TRBD1 (5 bases). From germline, CDR1 is GTSNPN and CDR2 SVGIG (reference sequence). CDR3 length equals 15 residues. The CDR3 region is CASRGTSSYNSPLHF. The CDR3 DNA follows: TGTGCTTCGAGGGGCACCAGCTCCTATAATTCACCCCTCCACTTT.

This chain links TRBV27 with TRBJ2-7; D is ambiguous. Germline V gene sequence: CDR1 MNHEY, CDR2 SMNVEV (reference sequence). This CDR3 spans 14 amino acids. Trimming removed 0 bases at V and 7 bases at J, with 13 bases between. The CDR3 region is CASSLSLGFEEQYF. The CDR3 coding sequence is TGTGCCAGCAGTTTATCGTTAGGGTTTGAGGAGCAGTACTTC.

This clonotype was picked up one time. The chain is built from TRBV11-3 and TRBJ2-3; D assignment may be TRBD1 or TRBD2 (5 bases each). The CDR3 consists of 15 residues. Germline loops: CDR1 SGHNT, CDR2 YENEEA. V shed 4 bases and J shed 6 bases, with 17 bases lying between them. This CDR3 is CASSSPSYWGDTQYF. In DNA form, the CDR3 reads TGTGCCAGCAGCTCCCCCTCCTACTGGGGGGATACGCAGTATTTT.

The gene calls are TRBV6-5 and TRBJ2-3; TRBD2 is a possible D gene (5 bases). V lost 7 bases and J lost 1, with 9 bases in between. Germline V CDR1 and CDR2: MNHEY, SVGAGI. The CDR3 consists of 13 residues. CDR3 residues: CASTNGGTDTQYF. The CDR3, as DNA: TGTGCCAGCACCAACGGGGGCACAGATACGCAGTATTTT.

The V call is TRBV20-1, the J call TRBJ2-3; 16 nucleotides agree with TRBD2. CDR3 length: 18 amino acids. J gave up 4 bases and V 5 bases, and 12 bases lay outside the gene matches. Germline V gene data show CDR1 as DFQATT and CDR2 as SNEGSKA (reference sequence). This chain's CDR3 is CSARPGTSGGAIPDTQYF. The CDR3 DNA reads TGCAGTGCTCGTCCCGGGACTAGCGGGGGGGCGATTCCAGATACGCAGTATTTT.

This clonotype was detected a few times. The rearrangement links TRBV10-3 to TRBJ2-1; TRBD1 is a possible D gene (5 bases). Germline CDR1 ENHRY, CDR2 SYGVKD. The CDR3 consists of 14 residues. Deletions cut 2 bases from V and 8 bases from J, with 13 bases between. CDR3 bases: TGTGCCATCAGTGAGAATCAGGGCTCCGATGAGCAGTTCTTC. Encoded protein: CAISENQGSDEQFF.

Comment on this clonotype: Given the absence of the conserved phenylalanine or tryptophan at the CDR3 end, a read error is likely. V is TRBV7-3 and J is TRBJ1-2, with 10 bases lining up with TRBD1. Per germline, CDR1 SGHTA and CDR2 FQGTGA. The CDR3 spans 13 residues. Trimming cost V 5 bases and J 8 bases; bases outside gene matches: 5. CDR3 amino acids: CASSPGQGEGYTL. The DNA for the CDR3 is TGTGCCAGCAGCCCAGGACAGGGGGAAGGCTACACCTTA.

The V and J genes are TRBV6-5 and TRBJ1-4; D ambiguous. The CDR3 is made up of 13 amino acids. Germline V lookup: CDR1 MNHEY, CDR2 SVGAGI. Trimming removed 6 bases at V and 5 bases at J, with 10 bases between. This chain's CDR3 is CASREWENEKLFF. For the CDR3, the DNA is TGTGCCAGCAGGGAATGGGAAAATGAAAAACTGTTTTTT.

This clonotype was counted between two and nine times. The chain links TRBV7-2 to TRBJ2-4; the match to TRBD1 covers 9 bases. The germline CDR1 and CDR2 sequences are SGHTA and FQGNSA. V lost 1 base to trimming and J lost 9 bases; unmatched junction nucleotides: 10. The CDR3 runs 16 residues. This chain's CDR3 is CASSLGPRDRVSIQYF. CDR3 sequence (DNA): TGTGCCAGCAGCTTAGGCCCCCGGGACAGGGTCTCCATTCAGTACTTC. Looking up the rest from reference TRBV7-2 and TRBJ2-4 gives the full variable domain: GAGVSQSPSNKVTEKGKDVELRCDPISGHTALYWYRQSLGQGLEFLIYFQGNSAPDKSGLPSDRFSAERTGGSVSTLTIQRTQQEDSAVYLCASSLGPRDRVSIQYFGAGTRLSVL.

In this sample, this clonotype turned up a few times. The V gene is TRBV5-1, the J gene TRBJ2-2; 7 bases map to TRBD1. The length of the CDR3 is 15 residues. Germline V CDR1 and CDR2: SGHRS, YFSETQ. V shed 4 bases, J shed 6 bases, and the junction held 9 bases outside the gene matches. DNA for the CDR3: TGCGCCAGCAGCATACGACAGGGTGGCCCCGGGGAGCTGTTTTTT. Protein: CASSIRQGGPGELFF.

The chain combines TRBV2 with TRBJ1-2; D is ambiguous. The CDR3 loop spans 14 amino acids. Germline V gene lookup returns CDR1 SNHLY and CDR2 FYNNEI. V was clipped by 0 bases and J by 4 bases, with 9 bases between them. The CDR3 region has the DNA TGTGCCAGCAGTGAAGCGGGCAGGTCCTATGGCTACACCTTC. Translating gives CASSEAGRSYGYTF.

The chain joins TRBV4-1 to TRBJ2-5, with TRBD2 as a possible D gene (6 bases). Germline V lookup: CDR1 MGHRA, CDR2 YSYEKL. The CDR3 covers 14 residues. Trimming took 0 bases from V and 5 from J, leaving 10 bases between them. DNA for the CDR3: TGCGCCAGCAGCCAAGAGCGGGGCCTGGAGACCCAGTACTTC. Translation: CASSQERGLETQYF.

This clonotype was counted only a few times. This chain uses TRBV4-1 with TRBJ1-2; 7 bases align to TRBD1. CDR1 MGHRA and CDR2 YSYEKL come from the germline V gene. The CDR3 is 15 residues long. J was trimmed by 3 bases and V by 1 base; bases with no gene match: 5. The CDR3 region has the DNA TGCGCCAGCAGCCAAGTTTTGGGACAGTACTATGGCTACACCTTC. Translated, it gives CASSQVLGQYYGYTF.

A few counts support this clonotype. The V call is TRBV11-2, the J call TRBJ2-3; TRBD1 is a possible D gene (5 bases). CDR1 SGHAT and CDR2 FQNNGV come from the germline V gene. V dropped 5 bases and J dropped 9 bases, with 21 bases sitting between them. The CDR3 length is 15 residues. The CDR3 loop is CASSDTGVGPQTQYF. For the CDR3, the DNA is TGTGCCAGCAGCGATACAGGCGTTGGCCCCCAAACGCAGTATTTT.

The CDR3 coding sequence is TGTGCCAGCAGTTCAGAGGGACAGACCACCGGGGAGCTGTTTTTT. Its protein product is CASSSEGQTTGELFF. The chain recombines TRBV6-5 with TRBJ2-2; 7 bases are shared with TRBD1. Germline V gene data show CDR1 as MNHEY and CDR2 as SVGAGI. Losses at the gene ends were 4 bases for V and 4 bases for J; bases not matched to a gene: 6. The CDR3 is 15 residues long.

This clonotype was counted only a few times. V gene TRBV11-2 combines with J gene TRBJ2-1; D might be TRBD2 (6 bases). Trimming stripped 1 base from V and 0 bases from J, with 16 bases between. Germline values: CDR1 SGHAT, CDR2 FQNNGV. There are 18 residues in the CDR3. CDR3 region: CASSLAGVRRPSYNEQFF. CDR3 coding DNA: TGTGCCAGCAGCTTAGCGGGGGTTAGACGACCCTCCTACAATGAGCAGTTCTTC.

In this sample, this clonotype turned up a few times. The V call is TRBV5-1, the J call TRBJ2-6; the match to TRBD1 covers 9 bases. The V gene end was trimmed by 0 bases and the J gene end by 0 bases; junction bases not matched to a gene: 4. The CDR3 is made up of 18 amino acids. CDR1 is SGHRS and CDR2 is YFSETQ in the germline V gene. The CDR3 sequence is CASSLVGQGGSGANVLTF. CDR3 DNA sequence: TGCGCCAGCAGCTTGGTGGGACAGGGTGGCTCTGGGGCCAACGTCCTGACTTTC.

The rearrangement uses TRBV10-1 and TRBJ2-2, with 7 bases matching TRBD2. Germline-derived CDR1 and CDR2 are WNHNN and SYGVQD (reference sequence). This CDR3 region has 15 residues. V trimming: 3 bases; J trimming: 6 bases; junction bases outside the gene matches: 7. Here the CDR3 DNA reads TGCGCCAGCAGTGATGGGAGGGATGTGCCCGGGGAGCTGTTTTTT. This sequence encodes CASSDGRDVPGELFF.

This clonotype came up a few times. This chain connects TRBV12-3 or TRBV12-4 to TRBJ1-1, with unresolved D. Trimming removed 1 base from V and 4 bases from J, with 10 bases in between. CDR3 length: 14 amino acids. The CDR3 loop is CASSLGWGSTEAFF. CDR3 in DNA: TGTGCCAGCAGTTTAGGTTGGGGAAGCACTGAAGCTTTCTTT.

At least ten counts were recorded for this clonotype. The CDR3 here is CASLEAGGRPTEQYF. Written as DNA, the CDR3 is TGTGCCAGCCTCGAAGCGGGGGGACGGCCTACGGAGCAGTACTTC. The gene calls are TRBV28 and TRBJ2-7, with 9 bases that match TRBD2. Germline trimming cut 8 bases from V and 7 bases from J; bases unmatched to any gene: 15. Germline V CDR1 and CDR2: MDHEN, SYDVKM. The CDR3 extends over 15 amino acids.

This clonotype was observed a handful of times. V gene TRBV2 combines with J gene TRBJ2-2; D gene ambiguous. Germline-derived CDR1 and CDR2 are SNHLY and FYNNEI. The CDR3 extends over 13 amino acids. The V end was cut by 7 bases, the J end by 6 bases, with 12 bases between. Here the CDR3 reads CASIPQPPGELFF. CDR3 DNA sequence: TGTGCCAGCATCCCCCAGCCTCCCGGGGAGCTGTTTTTT. The full variable domain, in which reference TRBV2 and TRBJ2-2 provide the parts outside the CDR3, is EPEVTQTPSHQVTQMGQEVILRCVPISNHLYFYWYRQILGQKVEFLVSFYNNEISEKSEIFDDQFSVERPDGSNFTLKIRSTKLEDSAMYFCASIPQPPGELFFGEGSRLTVL.